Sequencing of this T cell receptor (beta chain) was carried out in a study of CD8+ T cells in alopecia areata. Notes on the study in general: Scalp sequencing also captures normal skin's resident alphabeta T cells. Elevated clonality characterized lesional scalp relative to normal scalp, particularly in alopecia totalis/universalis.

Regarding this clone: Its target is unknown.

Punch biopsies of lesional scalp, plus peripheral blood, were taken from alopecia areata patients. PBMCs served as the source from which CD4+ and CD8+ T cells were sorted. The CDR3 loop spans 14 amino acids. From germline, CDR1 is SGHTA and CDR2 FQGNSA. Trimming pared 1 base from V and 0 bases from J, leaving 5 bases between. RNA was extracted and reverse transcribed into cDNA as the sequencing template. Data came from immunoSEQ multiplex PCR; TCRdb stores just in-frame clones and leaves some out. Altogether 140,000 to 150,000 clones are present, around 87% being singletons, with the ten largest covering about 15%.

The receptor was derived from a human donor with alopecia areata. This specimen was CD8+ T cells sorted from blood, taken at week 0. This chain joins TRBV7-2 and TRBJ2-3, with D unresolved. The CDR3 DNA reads TGTGCCAGCAGCTTAGACGTTAGCACAGATACGCAGTATTTT. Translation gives CASSLDVSTDTQYF.